The 11 T cell receptor beta chains reported below all come from one sample, sequenced in a study of T cells in Graves' hyperthyroidism and ophthalmopathy. RNA transcripts gave rise to amplified TCR beta CDR3 regions. First-round RT-PCR targeting the TCR CDR3 was performed with the HTBI primer set. TCRdb recomputed calls from the multiplex PCR reads with MiXCR, one row per CDR3 protein. The table lists hundreds of thousands of distinct CDR3 sequences, under 15% of them singletons, with over 10% in the top ten. The sequencing input was blood. These receptors were obtained from a man aged 18 to 30 with Graves' ophthalmopathy.

This clonotype was recorded a few times. The CDR3 sequence: CASSVEVGYYNEQFF. For the CDR3, the DNA is TGTGCCAGCAGCGTAGAAGTGGGGTATTACAATGAGCAGTTCTTC. The J gene is TRBJ2-1, the V gene TRBV9; no definite D call. V was cut by 0 bases and J by 4 bases, with 11 bases left in between. Per the germline V gene, CDR1 is SGDLS and CDR2 is YYNGEE. This CDR3 region has 15 residues.

This clonotype has a handful of counts. The chain has TRBV7-9 and TRBJ2-1; the match to TRBD2 covers 11 bases. The CDR3 consists of 17 residues. Per the germline V gene, CDR1 is SEHNR and CDR2 is FQNEAQ (reference sequence). V shed 6 bases and J 0 bases; nucleotides not matched to a gene: 7. DNA for the CDR3: TGTGCCAGCAGTCCCTCTAGCGGGGGGCTCTCCTACAATGAGCAGTTCTTC. Translating it yields CASSPSSGGLSYNEQFF.

In this sample, this clonotype turned up a few times. The chain employs TRBV5-1 and TRBJ1-4, with a possible D match to TRBD1 (5 bases). In germline, CDR1 is SGHRS, CDR2 YFSETQ. The CDR3 contains 13 residues. V lost 4 bases and J 8 bases, leaving 12 bases between the germline ends. The CDR3 reads CASSRGFGEKLFF. In nucleotides, the CDR3 is TGCGCCAGCAGCCGGGGGTTTGGAGAAAAACTGTTTTTT.

This clonotype was seen ten or more times. The chain is built from TRBV7-9 and TRBJ2-1; D tentatively fits TRBD1 or TRBD2 (5 bases each). This CDR3 comprises 12 residues. Germline CDR1 and CDR2: SEHNR and FQNEAQ (reference sequence). V lost 1 base to trimming and J lost 9 bases, with 7 bases between them. The CDR3, as DNA: TGTGCCAGCAGCTTAGGGGGGACTGAGCAGTTCTTC. Translation gives CASSLGGTEQFF.

The chain carries TRBV5-8 and TRBJ2-2, with D unclear. The CDR3 length is 13 residues. The germline V gene encodes CDR1 SGHTS and CDR2 YDEGEE. V was clipped by 2 bases and J by 6 bases, with 8 bases between them. The DNA of the CDR3 is TGTGCCAGCAGCTTTTACAACTCCGGGGAGCTGTTTTTT. Protein product: CASSFYNSGELFF.

This clonotype came up many times. The genes are TRBV3-1 and TRBJ2-1; D is unresolved. The CDR3 sequence is 14 residues long. Germline V CDR1 and CDR2: LGHDT, YNNKEL (reference sequence). V was shortened by 4 bases and J by 7 bases, with 14 bases between the two germline ends. CDR3: CASSLGSVWNEQFF. CDR3 nucleotides: TGTGCCAGCAGCCTGGGCTCGGTTTGGAATGAGCAGTTCTTC.

This chain links TRBV19 with TRBJ2-1; 7 nucleotides agree with TRBD2. CDR1 and CDR2 from the germline V gene are LNHDA and SQIVND (reference sequence). Unmatched junction bases numbered 25, after V lost 1 base and J lost 7 bases. This CDR3 comprises 21 residues. CDR3 nucleotide sequence: TGTGCCAGTAGTATAGCAGCGGGAAGTGCCAAAAGAAAAGCCTATCGGAATGAGCAGTTCTTC. Its translation is CASSIAAGSAKRKAYRNEQFF.

This clonotype was seen at least ten times. This chain uses TRBV11-2 with TRBJ2-4; 11 bases are a match to TRBD1. In germline, CDR1 is SGHAT, CDR2 FQNNGV. CDR3 length equals 17 residues. V lost 5 bases, J lost 0 bases, and 6 bases stayed unmatched. The CDR3 bases are TGTGCCAGCAGCGTAAGGACAGGGGGCCTAGCCAAAAACATTCAGTACTTC. Amino acids: CASSVRTGGLAKNIQYF.

This clonotype was picked up many times. The chain joins TRBV3-1 to TRBJ2-5, with 7 bases fitting TRBD2. CDR1 LGHDT and CDR2 YNNKEL come from the germline V gene (reference sequence). The ends lost 7 bases at V and 2 bases at J; junction bases unmatched: 7. The CDR3 has 14 residues. The CDR3 spells CASTKRGGQETQYF. The CDR3 nucleotides read TGTGCCAGCACCAAACGGGGAGGGCAAGAGACCCAGTACTTC.

The table lists this clonotype with many counts. The genes are TRBV20-1 and TRBJ2-5; maybe TRBD1 (6 bases). The CDR3 spans 14 residues. In germline, CDR1 is DFQATT, CDR2 SNEGSKA (reference sequence). Trimming left V 3 bases short and J 5 bases short, with 16 bases between. The CDR3 coding sequence is TGCAGTGCTAGCGACATCAGGGGACGGGAGACCCAGTACTTC. The encoded protein is CSASDIRGRETQYF.

The chain employs TRBV20-1 and TRBJ1-1, with TRBD1 matching 12 bases. Germline CDR1 DFQATT, CDR2 SNEGSKA (reference sequence). With 5 bases clipped from V and 2 bases from J, the junction kept 3 bases outside the gene matches. This CDR3 has 14 residues. The CDR3 sequence is CSAPGQGANTEAFF. The CDR3 coding sequence is TGCAGTGCTCCGGGACAGGGGGCAAACACTGAAGCTTTCTTT.